The T cell receptor (beta chain) described here comes from a study of post-analysis software for immune sequencing data. Study overall: Relapsing-remitting, secondary progressive and progressive-relapsing forms of multiple sclerosis all featured among disease courses.

CDR3 length: 14 residues. After removal of 5 bases from V and 5 bases from J, the junction contained 5 bases not matched to a gene. The study's findings and limits: Those with multiple sclerosis, the patient group, showed significantly lower normalized Chao1 diversity than controls. Higher frequency in patients than in controls was seen for 5 or 6 TRBV segments, with TRBV5-6, TRBV5-1 and TRBV20-1 among them. Same-batch preparations were strongly co-clustered by F measure.

This clonotype was counted between two and nine times. What it recognizes is unknown. TCR beta cDNA libraries had unique molecular identifiers. Input amounts of roughly 0.85 to 11 million T cells were used. These gave roughly 500,000 cDNA molecules, so each molecule approximated one T cell. TCRdb redid the calling of the PCR reads with MiXCR, one entry per CDR3 protein. The table shows approximately 730,000 distinct CDR3 sequences, with 25% to 30% occurring only once. This TCR was sampled from a girl under 18 with multiple sclerosis. V usage is TRBV12-3 or TRBV12-4 and J usage is TRBJ1-2; TRBD1 aligns across 10 bases. Sequencing was done on a sample of blood. In DNA form, the CDR3 reads TGTGCCAGCAGTCGCGAGGGACAGGGGTATGGCTACACCTTC. Its protein is CASSREGQGYGYTF.